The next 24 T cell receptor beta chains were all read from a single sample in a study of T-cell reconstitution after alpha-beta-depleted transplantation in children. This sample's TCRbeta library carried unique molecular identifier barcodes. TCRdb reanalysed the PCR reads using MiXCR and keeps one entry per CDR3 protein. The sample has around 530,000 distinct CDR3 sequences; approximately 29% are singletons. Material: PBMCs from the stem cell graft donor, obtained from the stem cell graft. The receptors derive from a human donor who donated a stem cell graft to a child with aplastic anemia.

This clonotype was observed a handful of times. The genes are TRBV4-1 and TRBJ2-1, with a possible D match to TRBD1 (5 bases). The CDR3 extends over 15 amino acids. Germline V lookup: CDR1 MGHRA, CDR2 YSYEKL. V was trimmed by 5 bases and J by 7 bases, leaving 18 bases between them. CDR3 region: CASSSRGPLGNEQFF. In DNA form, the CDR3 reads TGCGCCAGCAGCTCTAGGGGTCCCCTAGGGAATGAGCAGTTCTTC.

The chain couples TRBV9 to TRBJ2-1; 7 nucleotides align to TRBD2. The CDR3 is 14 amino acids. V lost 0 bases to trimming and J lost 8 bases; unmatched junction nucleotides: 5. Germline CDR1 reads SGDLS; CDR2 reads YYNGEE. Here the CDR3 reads CASSVGGRAYEQFF. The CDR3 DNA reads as TGTGCCAGCAGCGTAGGAGGGAGGGCCTATGAGCAGTTCTTC.

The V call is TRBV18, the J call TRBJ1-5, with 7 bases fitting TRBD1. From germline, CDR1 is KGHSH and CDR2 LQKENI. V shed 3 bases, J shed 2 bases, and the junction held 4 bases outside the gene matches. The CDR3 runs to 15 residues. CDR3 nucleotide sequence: TGTGCCAGCTCACCGGCTCAGGGGGGCAATCAGCCCCAGCATTTT. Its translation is CASSPAQGGNQPQHF.

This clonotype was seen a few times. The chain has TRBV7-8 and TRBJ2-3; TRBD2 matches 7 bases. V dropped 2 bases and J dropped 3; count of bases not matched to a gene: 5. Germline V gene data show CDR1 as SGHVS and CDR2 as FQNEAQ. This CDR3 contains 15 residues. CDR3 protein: CASSLISGITDTQYF. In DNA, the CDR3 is TGTGCCAGCAGCTTAATAAGCGGGATTACAGATACGCAGTATTTT. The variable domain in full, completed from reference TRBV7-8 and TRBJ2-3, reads GAGVSQSPRYKVAKRGQDVALRCDPISGHVSLFWYQQALGQGPEFLTYFQNEAQLDKSGLPSDRFFAERPEGSVSTLKIQRTQQEDSAVYLCASSLISGITDTQYFGPGTRLTVL.

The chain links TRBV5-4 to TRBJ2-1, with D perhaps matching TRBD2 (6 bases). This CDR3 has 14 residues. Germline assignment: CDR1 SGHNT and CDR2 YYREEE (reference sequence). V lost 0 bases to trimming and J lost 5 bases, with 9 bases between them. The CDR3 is CASSLETRNNEQFF. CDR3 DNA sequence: TGTGCCAGCAGCTTGGAGACTAGAAACAATGAGCAGTTCTTC.

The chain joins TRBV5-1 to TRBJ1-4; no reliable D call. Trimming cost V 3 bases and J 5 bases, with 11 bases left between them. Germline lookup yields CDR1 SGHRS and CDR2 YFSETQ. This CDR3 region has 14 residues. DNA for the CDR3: TGCGCCAGCAGCTCGGGGTCCTCCAATGAAAAACTGTTTTTT. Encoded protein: CASSSGSSNEKLFF.

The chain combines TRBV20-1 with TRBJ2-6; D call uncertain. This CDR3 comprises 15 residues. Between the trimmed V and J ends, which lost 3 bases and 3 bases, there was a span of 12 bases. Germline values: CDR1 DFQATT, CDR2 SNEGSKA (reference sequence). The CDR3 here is CSASLGPNGANVLTF. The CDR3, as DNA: TGCAGTGCTAGTCTAGGGCCGAATGGGGCCAACGTCCTGACTTTC.

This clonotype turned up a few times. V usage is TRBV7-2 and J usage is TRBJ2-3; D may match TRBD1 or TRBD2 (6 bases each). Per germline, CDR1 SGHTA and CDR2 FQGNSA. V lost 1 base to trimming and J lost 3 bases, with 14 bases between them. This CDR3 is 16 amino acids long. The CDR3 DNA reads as TGTGCCAGCAGCTTAGTAGGGGGAGGTTTAACAGATACGCAGTATTTT. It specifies CASSLVGGGLTDTQYF. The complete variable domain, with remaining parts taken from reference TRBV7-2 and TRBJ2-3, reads GAGVSQSPSNKVTEKGKDVELRCDPISGHTALYWYRQSLGQGLEFLIYFQGNSAPDKSGLPSDRFSAERTGGSVSTLTIQRTQQEDSAVYLCASSLVGGGLTDTQYFGPGTRLTVL.

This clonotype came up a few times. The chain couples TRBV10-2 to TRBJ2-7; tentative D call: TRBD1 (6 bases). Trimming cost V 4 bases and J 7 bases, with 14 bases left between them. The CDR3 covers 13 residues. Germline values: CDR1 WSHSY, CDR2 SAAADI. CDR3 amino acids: CASSGSGVREQYV. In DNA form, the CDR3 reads TGCGCCAGCAGTGGGTCAGGGGTCCGAGAGCAGTACGTC.

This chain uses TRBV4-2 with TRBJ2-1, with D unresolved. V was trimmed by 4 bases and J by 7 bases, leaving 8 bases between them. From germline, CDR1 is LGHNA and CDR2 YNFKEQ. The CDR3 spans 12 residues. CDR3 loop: CASSPLTNEQFF. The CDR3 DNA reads TGTGCCAGCAGCCCCTTAACTAATGAGCAGTTCTTC.

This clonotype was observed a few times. The CDR3 is CASSFGSRLAGSYEQYF. CDR3 nucleotides: TGCGCCAGCAGCTTTGGATCACGACTAGCGGGAAGCTACGAGCAGTACTTC. The chain couples TRBV5-1 to TRBJ2-7; TRBD2 matches at 11 bases. The CDR3 is 17 residues long. Trimming cost V 2 bases and J 3 bases; bases outside gene matches: 10. Per germline, CDR1 SGHRS and CDR2 YFSETQ.

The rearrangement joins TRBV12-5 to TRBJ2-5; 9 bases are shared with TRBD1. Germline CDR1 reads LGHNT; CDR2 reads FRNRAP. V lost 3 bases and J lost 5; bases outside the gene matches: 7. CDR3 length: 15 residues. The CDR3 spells CASGLVDRGEETQYF. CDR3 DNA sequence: TGTGCTAGTGGTTTAGTCGACAGGGGGGAGGAGACCCAGTACTTC.

The CDR3 DNA follows: TGTGCCAGCAGCCTGGGAACGTCGGACTATGGCTACACCTTC. It specifies CASSLGTSDYGYTF. The chain uses TRBV6-2 or TRBV6-3 and TRBJ1-2, with D unclear. V lost 6 bases to trimming and J lost 3 bases, with 14 bases between them. This CDR3 spans 14 amino acids. Germline lookup yields CDR1 MNHEY and CDR2 SVGEGT.

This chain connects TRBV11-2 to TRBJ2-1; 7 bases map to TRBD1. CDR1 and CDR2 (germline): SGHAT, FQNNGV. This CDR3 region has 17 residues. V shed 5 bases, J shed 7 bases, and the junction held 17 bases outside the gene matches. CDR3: CASSRLIGTEVRNEQFF. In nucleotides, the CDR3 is TGTGCCAGCAGCCGACTAATAGGGACAGAAGTTAGGAATGAGCAGTTCTTC.

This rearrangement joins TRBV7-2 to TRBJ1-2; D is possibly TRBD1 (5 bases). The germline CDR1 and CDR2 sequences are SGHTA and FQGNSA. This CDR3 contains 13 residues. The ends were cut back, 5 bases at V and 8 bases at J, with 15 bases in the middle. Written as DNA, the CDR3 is TGTGCCAGCAGCCTCCGGGACGGTGTCGGCTACACCTTC. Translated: CASSLRDGVGYTF.

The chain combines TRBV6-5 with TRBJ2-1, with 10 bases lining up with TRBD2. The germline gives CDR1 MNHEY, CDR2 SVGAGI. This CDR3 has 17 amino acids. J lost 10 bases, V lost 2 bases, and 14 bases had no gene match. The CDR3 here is CASSYPNRGSGRREQFF. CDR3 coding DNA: TGTGCCAGCAGTTACCCAAATCGTGGTAGCGGGAGGCGGGAGCAGTTCTTC.

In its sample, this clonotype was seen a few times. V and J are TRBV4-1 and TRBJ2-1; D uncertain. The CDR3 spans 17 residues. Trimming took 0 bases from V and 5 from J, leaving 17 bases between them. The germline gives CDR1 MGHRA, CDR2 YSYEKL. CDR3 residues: CASSQDQALVVHNEQFF. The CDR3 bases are TGCGCCAGCAGCCAAGATCAGGCGCTAGTAGTTCACAATGAGCAGTTCTTC.

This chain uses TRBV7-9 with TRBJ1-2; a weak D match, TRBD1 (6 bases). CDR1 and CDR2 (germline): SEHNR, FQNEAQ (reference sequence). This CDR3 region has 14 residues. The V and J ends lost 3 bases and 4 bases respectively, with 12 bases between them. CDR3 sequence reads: CASSFPGAGYGYTF. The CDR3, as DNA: TGTGCCAGCAGCTTCCCGGGGGCAGGCTATGGCTACACCTTC.

CDR3 coding DNA: TGCGCCAGCAGCTTTACGGCGGGCGGCACAGATACGCAGTATTTT. It specifies CASSFTAGGTDTQYF. The rearrangement uses TRBV5-1 and TRBJ2-3, with D possibly TRBD2 on 5 matching bases. The CDR3 contains 15 residues. From germline, CDR1 is SGHRS and CDR2 YFSETQ. V was shortened by 2 bases and J by 1 base, with 11 bases between the two germline ends. Supplemented by reference TRBV5-1 and TRBJ2-3, the full variable domain reads KAGVTQTPRYLIKTRGQQVTLSCSPISGHRSVSWYQQTPGQGLQFLFEYFSETQRNKGNFPGRFSGRQFSNSRSEMNVSTLELGDSALYLCASSFTAGGTDTQYFGPGTRLTVL.

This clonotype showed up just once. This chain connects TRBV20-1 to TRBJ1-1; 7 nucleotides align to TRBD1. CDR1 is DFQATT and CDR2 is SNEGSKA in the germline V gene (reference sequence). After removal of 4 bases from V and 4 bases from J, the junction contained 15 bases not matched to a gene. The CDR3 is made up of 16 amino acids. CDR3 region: CSAKRQGRGLGTEAFF. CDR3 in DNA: TGCAGTGCTAAACGACAAGGGAGGGGGCTTGGCACTGAAGCTTTCTTT.

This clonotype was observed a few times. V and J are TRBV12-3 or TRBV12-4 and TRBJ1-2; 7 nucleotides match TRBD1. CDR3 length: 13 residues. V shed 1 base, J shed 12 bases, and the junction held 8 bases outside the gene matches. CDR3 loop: CASSLEGATGNTF. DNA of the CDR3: TGTGCCAGCAGTTTAGAGGGTGCGACAGGGAACACCTTC.

CDR3 region: CASSYSTGAGAFF. DNA of the CDR3: TGTGCCAGCAGTTACTCGACTGGGGCTGGAGCTTTCTTT. The chain has TRBV6-5 and TRBJ1-1; D perhaps matches TRBD1 (5 bases). V was trimmed by 0 bases and J by 10 bases, leaving 12 bases between them. Germline-derived CDR1 and CDR2 are MNHEY and SVGAGI. The length of the CDR3 is 13 residues.

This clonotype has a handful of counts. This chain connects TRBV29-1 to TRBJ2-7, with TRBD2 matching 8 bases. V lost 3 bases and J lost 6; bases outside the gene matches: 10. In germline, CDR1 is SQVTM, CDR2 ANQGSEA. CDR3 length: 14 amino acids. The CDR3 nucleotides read TGCAGCGTTGAGATAGCGGGAATGGGACGCGAGCAGTACGTC. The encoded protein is CSVEIAGMGREQYV.

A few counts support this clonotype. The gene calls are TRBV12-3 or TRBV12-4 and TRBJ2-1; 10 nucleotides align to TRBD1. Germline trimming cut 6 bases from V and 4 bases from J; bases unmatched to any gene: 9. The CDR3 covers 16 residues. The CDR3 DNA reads TGTGCCAGCAGGCAAGACAGGGGGCGGGTATACAATGAGCAGTTCTTC. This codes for CASRQDRGRVYNEQFF.